This TCR beta chain was retrieved from a study of identical twins. Whole-study results and caveats: When twins shared out-of-frame alpha sequences, those sequences had excess low generation probability. Beta clonotypes that were abundant in cord blood contained fewer insertions, a pattern absent from memory repertoires.

One entry per CDR3 protein, called by TCRdb with MiXCR from the 5' RACE reads. This sample yields just over 450,000 distinct CDR3 sequences, of which over 12% are seen a single time; around 0.52% belongs to the top ten. This clonotype was seen only a few times. Antigen unknown. The sample was also reused in another study, on yellow fever vaccine responses in identical twins.

Sequences were obtained from CD4+ T cells sorted from blood. This TCR came from a woman aged 18-30 years in good health.

The CDR3 DNA follows: TGCAGTGCTAGAGCGGGACTAGCGGAGCTCCGGGAGACCCAGTACTTC. It codes for CSARAGLAELRETQYF. V usage is TRBV20-1 and J usage is TRBJ2-5; 11 positions match TRBD2. Germline loops: CDR1 DFQATT, CDR2 SNEGSKA (reference sequence). The CDR3 totals 16 residues. With 1 base clipped from V and 5 bases from J, the junction kept 9 bases outside the gene matches.